A selection of T cell receptor beta chains follows, all from one sample in a study of OX40 agonist ivuxolimab in advanced cancers. Repertoires were generated with immunoSEQ multiplex PCR, while TCRdb's copy carries only in-frame clones and drops some. The repertoire has some 58,000 clones, around 85% of them found once; the top ten carry 0.76%. Sequenced here: CD4+ or CD8+ T cells sorted from blood, sampled in a trial of the OX40 agonist ivuxolimab. Receptors originate from an adult with an advanced solid tumor such as melanoma, head and neck, liver or kidney cancer. CDR3s include the opening cysteine and the closing phenylalanine or tryptophan. D genes are given only for firm matches. A row's size may be missing; if present it is once, few, many or a size class.

TRBV12-5	-	TRBJ2-2	TRBD2	CASGLGLAETGELFF	TGTGCTAGTGGCCTGGGACTAGCTGAGACCGGGGAGCTGTTTTTT
TRBV6-1	-	TRBJ2-1	-	CASSEREDEQFF	TGTGCCAGCAGTGAAAGGGAGGATGAGCAGTTCTTC
TRBV7-2	-	TRBJ1-2	-	CASSLQGMSHGYTF	TGTGCCAGCAGCCTACAGGGTATGTCACATGGCTACACCTTC
TRBV4-1	-	TRBJ2-1	-	CASSQDSGLRNEQFF	TGCGCCAGCAGCCAAGATTCCGGCCTCAGGAATGAGCAGTTCTTC
TRBV29-1	-	TRBJ1-1	TRBD1	CSVDRGVGTEAFF	TGCAGCGTGGACAGGGGAGTAGGGACTGAAGCTTTCTTT
TRBV6-1	-	TRBJ2-5	-	CASSETGPPETQYF	TGTGCCAGCAGTGAAACGGGGCCTCCAGAGACCCAGTACTTC
TRBV5-6	-	TRBJ2-5	TRBD1	CASSPGTGVQETQYF	TGTGCCAGCAGCCCCGGGACAGGGGTCCAAGAGACCCAGTACTTC
TRBV19	-	TRBJ1-5	-	CASSMGIGNQPQHF	TGTGCCAGTAGTATGGGGATAGGCAATCAGCCCCAGCATTTT
TRBV7-2	-	TRBJ2-1	-	CASSPQFGGGNNEQFF	TGTGCCAGCAGCCCTCAGTTCGGGGGAGGTAACAATGAGCAGTTCTTC
TRBV6-1	-	TRBJ2-3	TRBD2	CASRTSRSTDTQYF	TGTGCCAGCAGGACTAGCAGAAGCACAGATACGCAGTATTTT
TRBV5-1	-	TRBJ2-3	-	CASSSRPTRAEGTDTQYF	TGCGCCAGCAGCTCACGGCCCACCCGGGCAGAGGGGACAGATACGCAGTATTTT
TRBV18	-	TRBJ2-1	-	CASSPGHEQFF	TGTGCCAGCTCACCCGGTCATGAGCAGTTCTTC
TRBV28	-	TRBJ1-2	-	CASSPGLKGYGYTF	TGTGCCAGCAGTCCGGGTCTCAAGGGCTATGGCTACACCTTC
TRBV29-1	-	TRBJ2-5	TRBD2	CSVAVGGYQETQYF	TGCAGCGTTGCCGTGGGAGGGTACCAAGAGACCCAGTACTTC
TRBV5-1	-	TRBJ1-2	TRBD1	CASNPGGLYGYTF	TGCGCCAGCAATCCAGGGGGGCTCTATGGCTACACCTTC
TRBV7-2	once	TRBJ2-2	TRBD2	CASRSSSGHTGELFF	TGTGCCAGCAGATCATCTAGCGGCCACACCGGGGAGCTGTTTTTT
TRBV6-6	-	TRBJ1-5	-	CASSYSGQGNDQPQHF	TGTGCCAGCAGTTACTCGGGCCAGGGAAACGATCAGCCCCAGCATTTT
TRBV28	-	TRBJ2-5	TRBD1	CASSLRDRGETQYF	TGTGCCAGCAGTTTAAGGGACAGGGGAGAGACCCAGTACTTC
TRBV4-3	-	TRBJ2-1	-	CASSQDEIRGYNEQFF	TGCGCCAGCAGCCAAGACGAGATTAGGGGCTACAATGAGCAGTTCTTC
TRBV14	-	TRBJ2-4	-	CASSQDRQIQYF	TGTGCCAGCAGCCAAGATAGGCAGATTCAGTACTTC
TRBV11-3	-	TRBJ2-1	-	CASSLVAIGEQFF	TGTGCCAGCAGCTTAGTGGCTATTGGGGAGCAGTTCTTC
TRBV5-6	-	TRBJ2-1	-	CASSLSYNEQFF	TGTGCCAGCAGCTTGAGCTACAATGAGCAGTTCTTC
TRBV6-4	-	TRBJ2-3	-	CASSDPSTDTQYF	TGTGCCAGCAGTGACCCTAGCACAGATACGCAGTATTTT
TRBV6-1	-	TRBJ1-5	-	CASRYAGNQPQHF	TGTGCCAGCAGGTATGCAGGGAATCAGCCCCAGCATTTT
TRBV28	-	TRBJ1-2	-	CASIPTPRAGYGYTF	TGTGCCAGCATTCCTACTCCCCGGGCTGGTTATGGCTACACCTTC
TRBV7-3	-	TRBJ1-1	-	CASSLPGARKAFF	TGTGCCAGCAGCTTACCAGGGGCTCGGAAAGCTTTCTTT
TRBV7-2	-	TRBJ1-5	-	CASSTWQNQPQHF	TGTGCCAGCAGTACATGGCAAAATCAGCCCCAGCATTTT
TRBV23-1	-	TRBJ2-1	-	CASSHPRTNEYNEQFF	TGCGCCAGCAGTCACCCCCGGACTAACGAATACAATGAGCAGTTCTTC
TRBV2	-	TRBJ2-5	TRBD2	CASSNSGGGEETQYF	TGTGCCAGCAGTAACAGCGGGGGAGGGGAAGAGACCCAGTACTTC
TRBV7-3	-	TRBJ2-7	-	CASSLNAGNNEQYF	TGTGCCAGCAGCTTAAACGCAGGGAACAACGAGCAGTACTTC
TRBV28	-	TRBJ1-2	-	CASSAPSAGIGRGYTF	TGTGCCAGCAGTGCACCCTCGGCAGGGATCGGGCGTGGCTACACCTTC
TRBV18	-	TRBJ1-1	-	CASSPLTRNTEAFF	TGTGCCAGCTCACCTTTGACAAGGAACACTGAAGCTTTCTTT
TRBV27	few	TRBJ1-2	-	CASSLRGPLWSNYGYTF	TGTGCCAGCAGTTTACGCGGGCCGCTTTGGAGTAACTATGGCTACACCTTC
TRBV19	-	TRBJ1-1	TRBD1	CASQTGGFTEAFF	TGTGCCAGTCAGACAGGGGGATTCACTGAAGCTTTCTTT
TRBV6-1	-	TRBJ2-1	TRBD2	CASREGGIFFF	TGTGCCAGCAGGGAGGGAGGGATTTTCTTCTTC
TRBV27	-	TRBJ1-2	TRBD1	CASSAPGQGYYGYTF	TGTGCCAGCAGTGCACCGGGACAGGGGTACTATGGCTACACCTTC
TRBV27	-	TRBJ2-7	-	CASSFVMAARFEQYF	TGTGCCAGCAGTTTCGTGATGGCAGCCCGGTTTGAGCAGTACTTC
TRBV5-1	-	TRBJ2-7	-	CASSSTQGSINNEQYF	TGCGCCAGCAGCTCAACCCAAGGGAGTATTAACAACGAGCAGTACTTC
TRBV27	-	TRBJ2-1	-	CASSFMSPTFSSYNEQFF	TGTGCCAGCAGTTTTATGTCCCCGACCTTCAGCTCCTACAATGAGCAGTTCTTC
TRBV7-2	-	TRBJ1-5	TRBD1	CASSSTGANSQPQHF	TGTGCCAGCAGCTCAACAGGGGCCAACAGCCAGCCCCAGCATTTT
TRBV7-2	-	TRBJ2-1	TRBD2	CASSRLVASGSDEQFF	TGTGCCAGCAGCCGTCTTGTAGCTAGCGGGAGCGATGAGCAGTTCTTC
TRBV11-2	-	TRBJ2-7	TRBD1	CASSLRTGGYEQYF	TGTGCCAGCAGCTTGAGGACAGGAGGATACGAGCAGTACTTC
TRBV7-2	-	TRBJ2-3	-	CASSSIGADTQYF	TGTGCCAGCAGCTCTATAGGTGCAGATACGCAGTATTTT
TRBV7-2	-	TRBJ1-5	-	CASSFLGQPQHF	TGTGCCAGCAGCTTTTTGGGTCAGCCCCAGCATTTT
TRBV2	few	TRBJ1-3	-	CASSEPRAGNTIYF	TGTGCCAGCAGTGAACCTAGGGCGGGAAACACCATATATTTT
TRBV7-9	-	TRBJ2-7	-	CASSPWGSGTYEQYF	TGTGCCAGCAGCCCTTGGGGGTCAGGGACTTACGAGCAGTACTTC
TRBV18	-	TRBJ2-7	TRBD2	CASSPPTSGSRKQYF	TGTGCCAGCTCACCACCAACTAGCGGGAGTAGGAAGCAGTACTTC
TRBV6-6	-	TRBJ2-4	-	CASAPARSGNIQYF	TGTGCCAGCGCCCCAGCTCGCAGCGGGAACATTCAGTACTTC
TRBV6-6	-	TRBJ2-2	-	CASSLGSDTGELFF	TGTGCCAGCAGCCTCGGGAGCGACACCGGGGAGCTGTTTTTT
TRBV5-6	-	TRBJ2-1	-	CASSRIGTGEQFF	TGTGCCAGCAGCCGTATTGGGACGGGTGAGCAGTTCTTC
TRBV7-2	-	TRBJ2-1	-	CASRRYWGQSYNEQFF	TGTGCCAGCAGGCGGTACTGGGGGCAATCCTACAATGAGCAGTTCTTC